This TCR beta chain was profiled in a study of blood T cell repertoires in COVID-19. Background on the study: Specimens from acute and convalescent COVID-19 originated in the United States, Italy and Spain. Sources were T cells, B-cell-depleted T cells, or PBMCs; the material itself was cDNA or gDNA.

Germline V gene lookup returns CDR1 PRHDT and CDR2 FYEKMQ (reference sequence). V gave up 3 bases and J gave up 6 bases, with 9 bases separating them. This CDR3 is built from 13 residues. Per the authors' pipeline: Estimation of nucleated cell counts was performed using reference gene primer amplification. This table comes from immunoSEQ multiplex PCR, and its TCRdb copy is limited to in-frame clones, with some not included. V and J calls and clone size are copied from that table; D and trimming were computed from the DNA. Found here are roughly 130,000 clones, approximately 80% of them singletons; the top ten hold less than 2%.

The J gene is TRBJ1-5, the V gene TRBV13; TRBD1 might be the D (6 bases). This receptor was obtained from a man aged 70-80 years with acute or convalescent COVID-19. The sequenced sample was peripheral blood. CDR3 DNA sequence: TGTGCCAGCAGCTTGGGCAGGGGTCAGCCCCAGCATTTT. It yields the protein CASSLGRGQPQHF.